The 24 T cell receptor beta chains given below trace back to one sample, sequenced in a study of human T cells and chemical hapten exposure. Total RNA came from unfractionated whole blood. MiXCR, applied by TCRdb to the 5' RACE reads, yields one record per CDR3 protein. The sample gives more than 140,000 distinct CDR3 sequences, around 4% of which show up once; around 1.5% is in the top ten. All receptors come from a female donor in good health.

This clonotype was counted at least ten times. The chain recombines TRBV6-5 with TRBJ1-2; D gene ambiguous. This CDR3 spans 13 amino acids. Germline assignment: CDR1 MNHEY and CDR2 SVGAGI. Trimming cost V 0 bases and J 4 bases, with 6 bases left between them. The CDR3 protein is CASSYSVFYGYTF. The DNA of the CDR3 is TGTGCCAGCAGTTACTCGGTCTTCTATGGCTACACCTTC.

About this clonotype: The CDR3 does not close with the conserved phenylalanine or tryptophan, likely indicating a read error. No DNA is shown, since the ends of the CDR3 on it are uncertain; the CDR3 is the one TCRdb lists. The chain joins TRBV10-3 to TRBJ2-7; the listed D gene, TRBD2, was not tested against the DNA. Germline V lookup: CDR1 ENHRY, CDR2 SYGVKD. The CDR3 extends over 11 residues, inclusive of both ends. The CDR3 is CAAVGDGDDSR.

In its sample, this clonotype was seen many times. This rearrangement joins TRBV2 to TRBJ1-1; D is unclear. The CDR3 is 13 amino acids. The V end was cut by 7 bases, the J end by 0 bases, with 9 bases between. Germline CDR1 SNHLY, CDR2 FYNNEI. This chain's CDR3 is CASMVQMNTEAFF. DNA of the CDR3: TGTGCCAGCATGGTCCAGATGAACACTGAAGCTTTCTTT.

This clonotype was detected many times. The chain combines TRBV11-1 with TRBJ1-1; D ambiguous. V was cut by 1 base and J by 3 bases, with 15 bases left in between. The CDR3 extends over 16 amino acids. CDR1 is SGHAT and CDR2 is FQDESV in the germline V gene (reference sequence). CDR3 amino acids: CASSLGYGETDTEAFF. Here the CDR3 DNA reads TGTGCCAGCAGCTTAGGCTACGGGGAAACCGACACTGAAGCTTTCTTT.

This clonotype appeared many times. This chain uses TRBV7-3 with TRBJ2-3; TRBD2 matches at 10 bases. Germline CDR1 SGHTA, CDR2 FQGTGA. The CDR3 is made up of 15 amino acids. Unmatched junction bases numbered 5, after V lost 4 bases and J lost 4 bases. The CDR3 nucleotides read TGTGCCAGCAGCTCCCAGGGGACTAGCGCAGATACGCAGTATTTT. Encoded protein: CASSSQGTSADTQYF.

This clonotype appeared many times. The V gene is TRBV20-1, the J gene TRBJ2-1; TRBD2 agrees at 8 bases. V lost 5 bases to trimming and J lost 3 bases; unmatched junction nucleotides: 12. Per the germline V gene, CDR1 is DFQATT and CDR2 is SNEGSKA (reference sequence). The CDR3 is made up of 16 amino acids. This CDR3 is CSAPSAGGAYYNEQFF. The CDR3 DNA sequence: TGCAGTGCTCCTTCCGCCGGGGGGGCCTACTACAATGAGCAGTTCTTC.

Only a few counts were recorded for this clonotype. V gene TRBV7-2 combines with J gene TRBJ2-1, with 7 bases identical to TRBD2. Germline V gene lookup returns CDR1 SGHTA and CDR2 FQGNSA. This CDR3 is built from 13 residues. Losses at the gene ends were 10 bases for V and 9 bases for J; bases not matched to a gene: 12. The CDR3 nucleotides are TGTGCCAATTCCTGGGGGGGGAATAGTGAGCAGTTCTTC. Amino acid sequence: CANSWGGNSEQFF.

This clonotype was recorded at least ten times. This chain links TRBV5-1 with TRBJ2-3, with 9 bases identical to TRBD1. This CDR3 has 15 residues. V lost 4 bases and J lost 3; bases outside the gene matches: 6. The germline V gene has CDR1 SGHRS and CDR2 YFSETQ. The CDR3 DNA follows: TGCGCCAGCAGCGCGGGACAGGGCAAAACAGATACGCAGTATTTT. Its translation: CASSAGQGKTDTQYF.

A few counts support this clonotype. The chain is built from TRBV6-5 and TRBJ1-6; D is unclear. The CDR3 is made up of 13 amino acids. Germline CDR1 and CDR2: MNHEY and SVGAGI. The V end lost 4 bases, the J end lost 6 bases, and 7 bases lay between the germline ends. For the CDR3, the DNA is TGTGCCAGCAGTTTAGTTCGTAATTCACCCCTCCACTTT. Translation: CASSLVRNSPLHF.

This clonotype was counted at least ten times. The V call is TRBV5-1, the J call TRBJ1-6; D gene ambiguous. V shed 4 bases and J shed 8 bases, with 13 bases lying between them. The length of the CDR3 is 14 residues. The germline gives CDR1 SGHRS, CDR2 YFSETQ. The CDR3 reads CASSRDLGYSPLHF. The CDR3 DNA reads as TGCGCCAGCAGCCGGGATCTCGGGTATTCACCCCTCCACTTT.

There are many counts of this clonotype. The rearrangement links TRBV28 to TRBJ2-3; D uncertain. Germline CDR1 and CDR2: MDHEN and SYDVKM. The CDR3 runs 15 residues. The germline V and J ends were trimmed by 7 bases and 1 base, with 15 bases remaining between them. The chain's CDR3 is CASNSPPSGTDTQYF. The CDR3 nucleotides read TGTGCCAGCAACTCCCCCCCCAGCGGCACAGATACGCAGTATTTT.

This clonotype was observed many times. The chain links TRBV5-4 to TRBJ2-7, with no clear D. Germline V CDR1 and CDR2: SGHNT, YYREEE (reference sequence). Deletions cut 2 bases from V and 3 bases from J, with 15 bases between. The CDR3 contains 15 residues. As DNA, the CDR3 is TGTGCCAGCAGCTTTGGCCCGGGTTTGAGCTACGAGCAGTACTTC. Translation gives CASSFGPGLSYEQYF.

This clonotype has a count of ten or more. This chain uses TRBV12-3 or TRBV12-4 with TRBJ1-2; weak D call: TRBD1 (5 bases). The V end lost 6 bases, the J end lost 4 bases, and 12 bases lay between the germline ends. This CDR3 has 13 residues. CDR3 bases: TGTGCCAGCAGCCGACAGTCTATCTATGGCTACACCTTC. Translation: CASSRQSIYGYTF.

This clonotype was picked up many times. The rearrangement uses TRBV20-1 and TRBJ1-1, with D tentatively TRBD1 (5 bases). V was clipped by 0 bases and J by 3 bases, with 20 bases between them. The CDR3 runs to 17 residues. The germline V gene encodes CDR1 DFQATT and CDR2 SNEGSKA (reference sequence). The CDR3 DNA reads TGCAGTGCTAGAGAGGGGAGTCGACAGAGGGGAGACACTGAAGCTTTCTTT. This codes for CSAREGSRQRGDTEAFF.

This clonotype was seen only a few times. The chain joins TRBV28 to TRBJ1-4; the match to TRBD1 covers 7 bases. The CDR3 is 16 residues long. The germline V gene has CDR1 MDHEN and CDR2 SYDVKM. The junction had 8 bases not matched to a gene; V was cut back by 2 bases and J by 5 bases. For the CDR3, the DNA is TGTGCCAGCAGTTTACCTCAGACAGGGCAAAATGAAAAACTGTTTTTT. Protein sequence: CASSLPQTGQNEKLFF.

At least ten counts were recorded for this clonotype. The chain couples TRBV3-1 to TRBJ2-7; D is unresolved. V was cut by 4 bases and J by 3 bases, with 7 bases left in between. Germline V gene sequence: CDR1 LGHDT, CDR2 YNNKEL (reference sequence). The CDR3 consists of 12 residues. As DNA, the CDR3 is TGTGCCAGCAGCCCCGGTATCTACGAGCAGTACTTC. Translated: CASSPGIYEQYF.

This clonotype has a count of ten or more. This rearrangement joins TRBV18 to TRBJ1-4; TRBD1 agrees at 10 bases. The CDR3 runs to 16 residues. Germline assignment: CDR1 KGHSH and CDR2 LQKENI. The V and J ends lost 6 bases and 8 bases, in that order; junction bases with no gene match: 12. DNA of the CDR3: TGTGCCAGCTCCCCCCGAGTCGGGACAGGGGTGGAAAAACTGTTTTTT. Encoded protein: CASSPRVGTGVEKLFF.

The chain recombines TRBV10-3 with TRBJ2-7; possible D gene TRBD1, 5 bases. The ends were cut back, 3 bases at V and 1 base at J, with 10 bases in the middle. This CDR3 region has 14 residues. The germline V gene has CDR1 ENHRY and CDR2 SYGVKD. The CDR3 reads CAISDAQGSYEQYF. In DNA form, the CDR3 reads TGTGCCATCAGTGATGCTCAGGGTTCCTACGAGCAGTACTTC.

As regards this clonotype: A much more abundant neighbour one base away suggests this may be a read error. The rearrangement links TRBV2 to TRBJ2-2; TRBD1 might be the D (6 bases). Germline-derived CDR1 and CDR2 are SNHLY and FYNNEI. This CDR3 is built from 14 residues. Deletions cut 4 bases from V and 1 base from J, with 7 bases between. The CDR3 loop is CASSGQVNTGELFF. CDR3 coding DNA: TGTGCCAGCAGTGGACAGGTGAACACCGGGGAGCTGTTTTTT.

This clonotype was recorded at least ten times. The V call is TRBV29-1, the J call TRBJ1-2, with TRBD1 matching 7 bases. Looked up from germline, CDR1 is SQVTM and CDR2 is ANQGSEA. With V trimmed by 0 bases and J by 8 bases, 3 bases remained unmatched. The CDR3 length is 12 residues. DNA for the CDR3: TGCAGCGTTGAAGAGAACAGGGGCGGCTACACCTTC. Protein product: CSVEENRGGYTF.

This clonotype was counted many times. The V call is TRBV28, the J call TRBJ2-2; D not certain. Trimming stripped 10 bases from V and 0 bases from J, with 9 bases between. Germline V gene lookup returns CDR1 MDHEN and CDR2 SYDVKM. CDR3 length equals 13 residues. CDR3 coding DNA: TGTGCCACGTGGGGTACGAACACCGGGGAGCTGTTTTTT. Its translation: CATWGTNTGELFF.

This clonotype came up many times. The rearrangement joins TRBV18 to TRBJ1-4; D unclear. Germline-derived CDR1 and CDR2 are KGHSH and LQKENI. The CDR3 has 16 amino acids. V lost 3 bases and J lost 8, with 19 bases in between. The CDR3 sequence: CASSPNLPYGAEKLFF. CDR3 nucleotides: TGTGCCAGCTCACCGAATCTTCCGTACGGAGCGGAAAAACTGTTTTTT.

This clonotype was seen many times. The chain has TRBV5-4 and TRBJ1-6; TRBD1 agrees at 9 bases. Germline V gives CDR1 SGHNT, CDR2 YYREEE (reference sequence). Trimming cost V 5 bases and J 7 bases; bases outside gene matches: 7. The CDR3 is 15 amino acids. CDR3 protein: CASRPGGTGNSPLHF. The CDR3 nucleotides are TGTGCCAGCAGACCGGGGGGGACAGGGAATTCACCCCTCCACTTT.

This clonotype was detected ten times or more. The chain employs TRBV12-3 or TRBV12-4 and TRBJ1-1, with a tentative D call TRBD1 (6 bases). Trimming removed 1 base from V and 4 bases from J, with 10 bases in between. The CDR3 runs 14 residues. The CDR3 bases are TGTGCCAGCAGTTTAGATGGGGGCGTCACTGAAGCTTTCTTT. It encodes CASSLDGGVTEAFF.